A single sample is the source of the 19 T cell receptor beta chains below, sequenced in a study of control samples from healthy donors and cancer patients. Produced via immunoSEQ multiplex PCR; TCRdb's table is partial and in-frame only. The sample lists over 100,000 clones; around 89% were seen once. The sample was blood. The receptors derive from a woman between 50 and 59 years old in good health.

This sequence joins TRBV2 and TRBJ2-2, with D unclear. Trimming removed 4 bases from V and 1 base from J, with 7 bases in between. Germline CDR1 and CDR2: SNHLY and FYNNEI. This CDR3 comprises 14 residues. The CDR3 bases are TGTGCCAGCAGTGGCTGGGGGAACACCGGGGAGCTGTTTTTT. This sequence encodes CASSGWGNTGELFF.

The chain is built from TRBV7-2 and TRBJ2-7, with TRBD2 matching 7 bases. Germline trimming cut 1 base from V and 0 bases from J; bases unmatched to any gene: 3. The CDR3 totals 15 residues. The germline gives CDR1 SGHTA, CDR2 FQGNSA. The CDR3 nucleotides read TGTGCCAGCAGCTTAGAGGGAGGGCTCTCCTACGAGCAGTACTTC. Residues: CASSLEGGLSYEQYF.

The chain links TRBV7-2 to TRBJ2-2; 10 nucleotides align to TRBD2. The CDR3 length is 15 residues. CDR1 and CDR2 from the germline V gene are SGHTA and FQGNSA. Trimming cost V 3 bases and J 3 bases; bases outside gene matches: 1. Written as DNA, the CDR3 is TGTGCCAGCAGCTTCCTAGCGGGAGACACCGGGGAGCTGTTTTTT. It encodes CASSFLAGDTGELFF.

This chain links TRBV5-4 with TRBJ2-2; D is ambiguous. V lost 0 bases, J lost 3 bases, and 9 bases lay in between. The germline V gene has CDR1 SGHNT and CDR2 YYREEE (reference sequence). This CDR3 contains 15 residues. The DNA of the CDR3 is TGTGCCAGCAGCTTGGAAGGTTTCGACACCGGGGAGCTGTTTTTT. This translates into CASSLEGFDTGELFF.

The chain employs TRBV5-1 and TRBJ1-2; TRBD1 is a possible D gene (6 bases). V lost 0 bases and J lost 7, with 25 bases in between. Germline-derived CDR1 and CDR2 are SGHRS and YFSETQ. CDR3 length equals 18 residues. In nucleotides, the CDR3 is TGCGCCAGCAGCTTGGCCGTCAGGGGTTCCCTAGAGGTAGCTGGCTACACCTTC. This encodes CASSLAVRGSLEVAGYTF.

The gene calls are TRBV29-1 and TRBJ2-5; perhaps TRBD2 as D (6 bases). The CDR3 covers 12 residues. Deletions cut 5 bases from V and 4 bases from J, with 11 bases between. Germline V CDR1 and CDR2: SQVTM, ANQGSEA. The CDR3 reads CSVRGTGETQYF. The DNA for the CDR3 is TGCAGCGTTCGGGGGACGGGAGAGACCCAGTACTTC.

The chain combines TRBV18 with TRBJ1-6, with a tentative D call TRBD1 (6 bases). From germline, CDR1 is KGHSH and CDR2 LQKENI. V was shortened by 5 bases and J by 4 bases, with 12 bases between the two germline ends. CDR3 length: 15 residues. CDR3 protein: CASSGGTSYNSPLHF. CDR3 bases: TGTGCCAGCTCAGGCGGGACATCTTATAATTCACCCCTCCACTTT.

V and J are TRBV14 and TRBJ2-3, with D possibly matching TRBD1 (5 bases). CDR1 and CDR2 from the germline V gene are SGHDN and FVKESK. The V and J ends lost 5 bases and 2 bases respectively, with 17 bases between them. The CDR3 has 16 residues. Written as DNA, the CDR3 is TGTGCCAGCAGCGAAATTACAGGTTACCCCACAGATACGCAGTATTTT. Its protein is CASSEITGYPTDTQYF.

The chain couples TRBV5-1 to TRBJ2-2; 7 positions agree with TRBD2. Germline V gives CDR1 SGHRS, CDR2 YFSETQ. The V segment lost 9 bases and the J segment 7 bases; nucleotides outside the gene matches: 9. The CDR3 runs to 13 residues. CDR3 bases: TGCGCCATATCGACACCGGGGGGCGGGGAGCTGTTTTTT. This sequence encodes CAISTPGGGELFF. The whole variable domain, remainder taken from reference TRBV5-1 and TRBJ2-2, is KAGVTQTPRYLIKTRGQQVTLSCSPISGHRSVSWYQQTPGQGLQFLFEYFSETQRNKGNFPGRFSGRQFSNSRSEMNVSTLELGDSALYLCAISTPGGGELFFGEGSRLTVL.

The genes are TRBV5-4 and TRBJ2-1; 14 bases fit TRBD2. The CDR3 sequence is 15 residues long. In germline, CDR1 is SGHNT, CDR2 YYREEE (reference sequence). The ends lost 4 bases at V and 8 bases at J; junction bases unmatched: 5. The CDR3 nucleotides read TGTGCCAGCAGCATCGGGACTAGCGGGAGCCATGAGCAGTTCTTC. Amino acids: CASSIGTSGSHEQFF. Full variable domain (rest looked up from reference TRBV5-4 and TRBJ2-1): ETGVTQSPTHLIKTRGQQVTLRCSSQSGHNTVSWYQQALGQGPQFIFQYYREEENGRGNFPPRFSGLQFPNYSSELNVNALELDDSALYLCASSIGTSGSHEQFFGPGTRLTVL.

This clone appeared a single time. The chain recombines TRBV27 with TRBJ1-3; D might be TRBD1 (5 bases). V lost 1 base, J lost 2 bases, and 9 bases lay in between. The germline CDR1 and CDR2 sequences are MNHEY and SMNVEV (reference sequence). CDR3 length: 15 amino acids. Here the CDR3 reads CASSLFGGAGNTIYF. Here the CDR3 DNA reads TGTGCCAGCAGTTTATTTGGGGGTGCTGGAAACACCATATATTTT.

The rearrangement uses TRBV7-9 and TRBJ2-7; tentatively, D is TRBD1 or TRBD2 (5 bases each). CDR1 is SEHNR, CDR2 FQNEAQ, per germline (reference sequence). There are 16 residues in the CDR3. Trimming cost V 1 base and J 2 bases, with 15 bases left between them. Here the CDR3 DNA reads TGTGCCAGCAGCTTAGTACCGCCCGGGGCCCCCTACGAGCAGTACTTC. Translated: CASSLVPPGAPYEQYF.

The chain has TRBV24-1 and TRBJ1-5, with D hard to call. Trimming left V 5 bases short and J 0 bases short, with 7 bases between. Germline CDR1 is KGHDR and CDR2 is SFDVKD. This CDR3 has 14 amino acids. CDR3 DNA sequence: TGTGCCACCAGTGGGCCCAGTAGCAATCAGCCCCAGCATTTT. This sequence encodes CATSGPSSNQPQHF.

The rearrangement links TRBV9 to TRBJ2-1; the match to TRBD2 covers 12 bases. This CDR3 region has 16 residues. Germline V gene sequence: CDR1 SGDLS, CDR2 YYNGEE. Trimming cost V 3 bases and J 6 bases; bases outside gene matches: 7. CDR3 DNA sequence: TGTGCCAGCAGCGAGAGACTAGCGGGAGCGGCCAATGAGCAGTTCTTC. Protein sequence: CASSERLAGAANEQFF.

The J gene is TRBJ2-3, the V gene TRBV12-3 or TRBV12-4, with D unresolved. Trimming cost V 2 bases and J 3 bases, with 6 bases left between them. The CDR3 length is 13 residues. The CDR3 region has the DNA TGTGCCAGCAGTTTATGGGAAACAGATACGCAGTATTTT. It yields the protein CASSLWETDTQYF.

This clone showed up just a few times. The chain employs TRBV7-2 and TRBJ2-7, with 9 bases fitting TRBD1. Unmatched junction bases numbered 7, after V lost 4 bases and J lost 6 bases. This CDR3 contains 14 residues. Germline V lookup: CDR1 SGHTA, CDR2 FQGNSA. The CDR3 loop reads CASSSPDRGSEQYV. The CDR3 nucleotides are TGTGCCAGCAGCTCCCCGGACAGGGGTTCCGAGCAGTACGTC.

The chain combines TRBV7-3 with TRBJ2-1; no clear D. In germline, CDR1 is SGHTA, CDR2 FQGTGA. The ends were cut back, 4 bases at V and 9 bases at J, with 10 bases in the middle. This CDR3 contains 12 residues. CDR3 DNA: TGTGCCAGCAGCTCTCTAGATGGTGAGCAGTTCTTC. Protein: CASSSLDGEQFF.

The rearrangement uses TRBV10-3 and TRBJ2-1; no definite D call. CDR1 is ENHRY and CDR2 is SYGVKD in the germline V gene. CDR3 size: 12 residues. Trimming left V 8 bases short and J 9 bases short, with 14 bases between. Written as DNA, the CDR3 is TGTGCCATCCGTGGCGTTGTTGGTGAGCAGTTCTTC. Translating gives CAIRGVVGEQFF.

The chain combines TRBV5-6 with TRBJ2-5; TRBD2 is a possible D gene (7 bases). The CDR3 length is 14 residues. V lost 4 bases and J 4 bases, leaving 14 bases between the germline ends. Germline V lookup: CDR1 SGHDT, CDR2 YYEEEE. DNA of the CDR3: TGTGCCAGCAGCCTGGCGGGGGCGCTAGAGACCCAGTACTTC. This encodes CASSLAGALETQYF. Full variable domain (missing parts from reference TRBV5-6 and TRBJ2-5): DAGVTQSPTHLIKTRGQQVTLRCSPKSGHDTVSWYQQALGQGPQFIFQYYEEEERQRGNFPDRFSGHQFPNYSSELNVNALLLGDSALYLCASSLAGALETQYFGPGTRLLVL.